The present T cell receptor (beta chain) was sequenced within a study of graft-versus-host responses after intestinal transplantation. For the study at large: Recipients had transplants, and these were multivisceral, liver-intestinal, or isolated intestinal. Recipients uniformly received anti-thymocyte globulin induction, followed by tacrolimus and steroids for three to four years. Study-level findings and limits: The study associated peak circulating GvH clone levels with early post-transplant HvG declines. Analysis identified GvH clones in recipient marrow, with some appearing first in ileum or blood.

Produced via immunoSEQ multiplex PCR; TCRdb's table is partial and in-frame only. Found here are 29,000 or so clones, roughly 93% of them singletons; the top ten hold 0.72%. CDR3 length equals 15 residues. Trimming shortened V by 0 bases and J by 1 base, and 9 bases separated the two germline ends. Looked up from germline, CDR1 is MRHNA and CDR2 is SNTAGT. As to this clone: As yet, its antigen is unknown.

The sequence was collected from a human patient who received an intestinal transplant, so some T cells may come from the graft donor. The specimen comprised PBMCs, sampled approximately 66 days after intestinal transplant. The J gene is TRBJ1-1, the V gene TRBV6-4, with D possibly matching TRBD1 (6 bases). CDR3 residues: CASSDSGTQNTEAFF. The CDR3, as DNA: TGTGCCAGCAGTGACTCGGGGACACAGAACACTGAAGCTTTCTTT.